The subject of this entry is one T cell receptor (beta chain). Germline V CDR1 and CDR2: MNHNS, SASEGT. The CDR3 is 17 amino acids. The V and J ends lost 4 bases and 4 bases, in that order; junction bases with no gene match: 9. This sample was taken from a study of blood T cell repertoires in COVID-19. The overall study: The samples span acute and convalescent COVID-19 from the United States, Italy and Spain.

Sequenced by immunoSEQ multiplex PCR; TCRdb stores in-frame clones only, minus some. The table records about 150,000 clones, around 79% of them present only once. The chain couples TRBV6-1 to TRBJ2-7, with 14 bases matching TRBD2. This receptor was taken from a woman aged 70 to 79 with COVID-19, enrolled during active disease. The sample comprised peripheral blood. The CDR3 DNA reads as TGTGCCAGCAGTGGAAGGACTAGCGGGGGGCACGAATACGAGCAGTACTTC. Its translation: CASSGRTSGGHEYEQYF.